This T cell receptor (beta chain) was identified in a study of patients and donors after allogeneic stem cell transplantation. A single record per CDR3 protein comes from TCRdb applying MiXCR to the RT-PCR reads. The sample yields roughly 200,000 distinct CDR3 sequences, roughly two fifths seen once. CDR1 and CDR2 (germline): MNHEY, SVGEGT. Trimming removed 4 bases at V and 5 bases at J, with 14 bases between. This CDR3 comprises 14 residues. This clonotype was observed a few times. Sequencing was done on a sample of blood, either unsorted or a sorted T cell fraction (not recorded which). J is TRBJ1-1 and V is TRBV6-2 or TRBV6-3; D remains ambiguous. This receptor was taken from a human donor who was either an allogeneic HSCT recipient or a stem cell or donor lymphocyte infusion donor (not recorded which). It is not recorded whose cells these are; they may come from a transplant donor. The CDR3 loop is CASSFVTLRTEAFF. For the CDR3, the DNA is TGTGCCAGCAGTTTCGTGACGCTACGGACTGAAGCTTTCTTT.